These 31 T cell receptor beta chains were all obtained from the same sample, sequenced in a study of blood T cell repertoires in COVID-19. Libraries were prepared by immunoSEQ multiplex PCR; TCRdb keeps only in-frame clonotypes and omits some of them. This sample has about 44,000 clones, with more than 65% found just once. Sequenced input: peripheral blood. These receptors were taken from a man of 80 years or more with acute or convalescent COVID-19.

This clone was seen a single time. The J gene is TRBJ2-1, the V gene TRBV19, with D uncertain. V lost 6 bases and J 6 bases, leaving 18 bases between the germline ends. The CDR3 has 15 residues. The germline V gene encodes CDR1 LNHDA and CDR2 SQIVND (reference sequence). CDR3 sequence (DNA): TGTGCCAGTAGCACAATGTCTAGACCTCCCAATGAGCAGTTCTTC. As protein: CASSTMSRPPNEQFF.

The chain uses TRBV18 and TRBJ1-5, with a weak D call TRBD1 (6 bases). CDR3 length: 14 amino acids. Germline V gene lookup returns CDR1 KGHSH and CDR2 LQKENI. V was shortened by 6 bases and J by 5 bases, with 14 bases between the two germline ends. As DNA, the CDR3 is TGTGCCAGCTCTCCCACAGGGTATTATCAGCCCCAGCATTTT. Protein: CASSPTGYYQPQHF.

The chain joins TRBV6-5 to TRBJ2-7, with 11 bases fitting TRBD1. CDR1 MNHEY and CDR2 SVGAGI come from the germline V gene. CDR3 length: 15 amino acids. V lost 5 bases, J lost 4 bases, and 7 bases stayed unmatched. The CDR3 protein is CASSPMDRGLYEQYF. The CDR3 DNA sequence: TGTGCCAGCAGTCCGATGGACAGGGGGCTGTACGAGCAGTACTTC.

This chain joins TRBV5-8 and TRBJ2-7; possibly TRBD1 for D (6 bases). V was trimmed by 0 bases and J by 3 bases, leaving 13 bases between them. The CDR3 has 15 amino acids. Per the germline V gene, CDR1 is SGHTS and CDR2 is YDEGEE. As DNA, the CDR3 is TGTGCCAGCAGCTTGGGACCTGGACAGCTCTACGAGCAGTACTTC. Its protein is CASSLGPGQLYEQYF.

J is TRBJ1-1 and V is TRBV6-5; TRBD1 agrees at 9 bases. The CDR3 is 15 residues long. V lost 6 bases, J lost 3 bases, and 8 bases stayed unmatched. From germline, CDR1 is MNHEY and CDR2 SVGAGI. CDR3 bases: TGTGCCAGCAGCCGACAGGGGGGCGGGTACACTGAAGCTTTCTTT. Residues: CASSRQGGGYTEAFF.

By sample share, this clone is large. The CDR3 bases are TGTGCCAGCTGGGGACTAGCGGAGCCCTACGAGCAGTACTTC. This gives the protein CASWGLAEPYEQYF. The chain recombines TRBV28 with TRBJ2-7, with TRBD2 matching over 11 bases. V was pared by 8 bases and J by 2 bases, with 5 bases of the junction left unmatched. The CDR3 has 14 residues. Germline V gene lookup returns CDR1 MDHEN and CDR2 SYDVKM.

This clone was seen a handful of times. The CDR3 spells CASSPDFRGGYTF. CDR3 bases: TGTGCCAGCAGTCCTGATTTCAGGGGCGGCTACACCTTC. The chain carries TRBV7-9 and TRBJ1-2; D might be TRBD1 (6 bases). V was shortened by 6 bases and J by 8 bases, with 16 bases between the two germline ends. CDR3 length: 13 residues. Germline loops: CDR1 SEHNR, CDR2 FQNEAQ (reference sequence).

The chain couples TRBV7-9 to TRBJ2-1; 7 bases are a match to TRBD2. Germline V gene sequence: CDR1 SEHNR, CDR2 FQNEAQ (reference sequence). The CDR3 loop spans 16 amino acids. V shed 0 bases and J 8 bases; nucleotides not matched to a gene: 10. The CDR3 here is CASSLAKRTSLHEQFF. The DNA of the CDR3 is TGTGCCAGCAGCTTAGCAAAGAGGACTAGTTTACATGAGCAGTTCTTC.

The CDR3 bases are TGTGCCAGCAGCCGACAGGGCACTGAAGCTTTCTTT. As protein: CASSRQGTEAFF. V is TRBV3-1 (or the pseudogene TRBV3-2) and J is TRBJ1-1; TRBD1 matches 7 bases. This CDR3 is built from 12 residues. Per the germline V gene, CDR1 is LGHDT and CDR2 is YNNKEL (reference sequence). Losses at the gene ends were 4 bases for V and 4 bases for J; bases not matched to a gene: 0.

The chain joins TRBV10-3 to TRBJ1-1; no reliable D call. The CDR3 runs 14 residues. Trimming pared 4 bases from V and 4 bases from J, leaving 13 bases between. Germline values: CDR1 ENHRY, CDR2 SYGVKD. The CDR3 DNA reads TGTGCCATCAGTGCGGGGAAATTGATCACTGAAGCTTTCTTT. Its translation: CAISAGKLITEAFF.

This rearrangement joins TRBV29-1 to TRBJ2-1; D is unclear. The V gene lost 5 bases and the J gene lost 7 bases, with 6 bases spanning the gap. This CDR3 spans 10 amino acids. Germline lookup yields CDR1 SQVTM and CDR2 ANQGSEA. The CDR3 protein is CSVSVNEQFF. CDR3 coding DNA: TGCAGCGTTTCTGTAAATGAGCAGTTCTTC.

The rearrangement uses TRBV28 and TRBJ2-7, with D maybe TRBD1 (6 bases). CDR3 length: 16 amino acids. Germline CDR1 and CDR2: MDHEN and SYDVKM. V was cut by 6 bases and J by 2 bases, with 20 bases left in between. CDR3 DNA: TGTGCCAGCAGCGGGCAGGGGACCATTATAGCCTACGAGCAGTACTTC. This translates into CASSGQGTIIAYEQYF. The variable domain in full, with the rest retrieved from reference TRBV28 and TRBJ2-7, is DVKVTQSSRYLVKRTGEKVFLECVQDMDHENMFWYRQDPGLGLRLIYFSYDVKMKEKGDIPEGYSVSREKKERFSLILESASTNQTSMYLCASSGQGTIIAYEQYFGPGTRLTVT.

This CDR3 is CSARDLGYTF. CDR3 bases: TGCAGTGCTAGAGATCTTGGCTACACCTTC. The V and J genes are TRBV20-1 and TRBJ1-2; D is ambiguous. Between the trimmed V and J ends, which lost 0 bases and 7 bases, there was a span of 3 bases. The CDR3 totals 10 residues. Germline V gene lookup returns CDR1 DFQATT and CDR2 SNEGSKA (reference sequence).

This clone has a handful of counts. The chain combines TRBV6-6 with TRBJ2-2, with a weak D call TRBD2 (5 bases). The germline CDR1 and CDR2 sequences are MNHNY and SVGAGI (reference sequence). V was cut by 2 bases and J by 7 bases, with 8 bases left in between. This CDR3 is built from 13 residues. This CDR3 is CASSYEGSGELFF. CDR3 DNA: TGTGCCAGCAGTTACGAAGGGAGCGGGGAGCTGTTTTTT.

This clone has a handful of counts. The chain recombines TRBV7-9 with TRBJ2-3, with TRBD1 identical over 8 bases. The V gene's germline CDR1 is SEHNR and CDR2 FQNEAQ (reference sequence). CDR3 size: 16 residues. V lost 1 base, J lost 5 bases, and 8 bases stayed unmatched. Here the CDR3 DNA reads TGTGCCAGCAGCTTAGGATCAGCAGGGGGCGAAGATACGCAGTATTTT. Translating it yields CASSLGSAGGEDTQYF.

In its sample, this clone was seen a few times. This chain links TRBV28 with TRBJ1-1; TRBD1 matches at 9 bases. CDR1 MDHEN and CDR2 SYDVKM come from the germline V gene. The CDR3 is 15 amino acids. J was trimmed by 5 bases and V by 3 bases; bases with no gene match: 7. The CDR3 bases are TGTGCCAGCAGTTTCGCCGGGACAGGGCTGACTGAAGCTTTCTTT. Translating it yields CASSFAGTGLTEAFF.

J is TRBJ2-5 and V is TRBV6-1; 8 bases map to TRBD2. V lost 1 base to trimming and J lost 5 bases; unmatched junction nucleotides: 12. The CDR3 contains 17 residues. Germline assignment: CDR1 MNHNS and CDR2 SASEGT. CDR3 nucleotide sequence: TGTGCCAGCAGTGAAGGGGCTGGCGGGAGGCCTAGGGAGACCCAGTACTTC. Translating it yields CASSEGAGGRPRETQYF.

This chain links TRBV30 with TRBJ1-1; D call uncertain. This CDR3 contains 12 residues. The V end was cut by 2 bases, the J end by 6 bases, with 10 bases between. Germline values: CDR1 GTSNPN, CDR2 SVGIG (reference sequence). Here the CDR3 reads CAWSRLSPEAFF. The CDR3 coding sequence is TGTGCCTGGAGTCGACTTTCGCCTGAAGCTTTCTTT.

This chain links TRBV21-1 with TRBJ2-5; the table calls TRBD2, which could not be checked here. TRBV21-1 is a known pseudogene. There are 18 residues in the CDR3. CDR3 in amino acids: CASSPGRGARAAQETQYF. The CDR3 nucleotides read TGTGCCAGCAGCCCGGGGAGGGGGGCGAGGGCAGCCCAAGAGACCCAGTACTTC.

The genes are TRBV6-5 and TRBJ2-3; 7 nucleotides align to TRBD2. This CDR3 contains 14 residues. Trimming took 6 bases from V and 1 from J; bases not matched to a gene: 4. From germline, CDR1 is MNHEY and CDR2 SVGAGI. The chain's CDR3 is CASSRLAGTDTQYF. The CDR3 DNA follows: TGTGCCAGCAGCCGACTAGCTGGCACAGATACGCAGTATTTT.

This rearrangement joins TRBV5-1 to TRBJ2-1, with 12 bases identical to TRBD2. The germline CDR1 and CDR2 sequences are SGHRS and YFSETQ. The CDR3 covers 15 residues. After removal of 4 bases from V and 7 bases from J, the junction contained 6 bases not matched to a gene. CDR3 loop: CASSLGLAGKNEQFF. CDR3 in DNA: TGCGCCAGCAGCCTTGGACTAGCGGGGAAGAATGAGCAGTTCTTC.

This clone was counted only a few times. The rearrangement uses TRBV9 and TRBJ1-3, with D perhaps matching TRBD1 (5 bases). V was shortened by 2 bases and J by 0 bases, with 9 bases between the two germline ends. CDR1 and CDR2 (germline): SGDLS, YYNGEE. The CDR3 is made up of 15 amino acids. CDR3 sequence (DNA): TGTGCCAGCAGCGTTGGGGCTGTCTCTGGAAACACCATATATTTT. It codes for CASSVGAVSGNTIYF.

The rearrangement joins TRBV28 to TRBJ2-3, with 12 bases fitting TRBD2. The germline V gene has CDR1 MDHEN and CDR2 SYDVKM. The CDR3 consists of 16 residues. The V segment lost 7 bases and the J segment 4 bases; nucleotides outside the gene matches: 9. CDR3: CASNPSGRAGPDTQYF. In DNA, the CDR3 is TGTGCCAGCAATCCTAGCGGGAGGGCCGGGCCAGATACGCAGTATTTT. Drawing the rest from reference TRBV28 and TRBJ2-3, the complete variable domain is DVKVTQSSRYLVKRTGEKVFLECVQDMDHENMFWYRQDPGLGLRLIYFSYDVKMKEKGDIPEGYSVSREKKERFSLILESASTNQTSMYLCASNPSGRAGPDTQYFGPGTRLTVL.

CDR3 nucleotide sequence: TGTGCCAGCAGCTTCAGGGCAGGTGCCTACAATGAGCAGTTCTTC. As protein: CASSFRAGAYNEQFF. The rearrangement uses TRBV7-3 and TRBJ2-1; possibly TRBD1 for D (5 bases). Germline V gene sequence: CDR1 SGHTA, CDR2 FQGTGA. This CDR3 has 15 amino acids. Trimming pared 3 bases from V and 2 bases from J, leaving 11 bases between.

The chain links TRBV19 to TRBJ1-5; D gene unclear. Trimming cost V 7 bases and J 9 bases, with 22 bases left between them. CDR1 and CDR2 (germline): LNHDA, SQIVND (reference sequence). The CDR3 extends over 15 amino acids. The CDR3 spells CASTLEGGLGLPQHF. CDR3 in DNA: TGTGCCAGTACCTTAGAGGGAGGGCTCGGTCTGCCCCAGCATTTT.

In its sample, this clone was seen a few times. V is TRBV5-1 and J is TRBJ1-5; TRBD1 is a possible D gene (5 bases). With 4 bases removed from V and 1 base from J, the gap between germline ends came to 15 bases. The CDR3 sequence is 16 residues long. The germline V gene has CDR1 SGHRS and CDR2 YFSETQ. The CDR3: CASSPEGGASNQPQHF. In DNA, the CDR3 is TGCGCCAGCAGCCCGGAGGGAGGGGCGAGCAATCAGCCCCAGCATTTT.

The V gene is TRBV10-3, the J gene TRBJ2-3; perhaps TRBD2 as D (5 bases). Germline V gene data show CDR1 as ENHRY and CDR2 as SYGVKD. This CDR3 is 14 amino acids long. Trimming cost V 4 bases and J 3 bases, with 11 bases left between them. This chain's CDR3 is CAISALRGTDTQYF. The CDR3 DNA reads TGTGCCATCAGTGCCCTGAGAGGGACAGATACGCAGTATTTT.

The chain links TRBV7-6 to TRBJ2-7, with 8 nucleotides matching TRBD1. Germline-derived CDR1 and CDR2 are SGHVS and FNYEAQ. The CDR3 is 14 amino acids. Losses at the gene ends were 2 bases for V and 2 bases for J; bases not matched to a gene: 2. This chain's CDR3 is CASSLTDRAYEQYF. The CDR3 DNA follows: TGTGCCAGCAGCTTAACGGACAGGGCCTACGAGCAGTACTTC. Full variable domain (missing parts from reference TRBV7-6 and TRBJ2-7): GAGVSQSPRYKVTKRGQDVALRCDPISGHVSLYWYRQALGQGPEFLTYFNYEAQQDKSGLPNDRFSAERPEGSISTLTIQRTEQRDSAMYRCASSLTDRAYEQYFGPGTRLTVT.

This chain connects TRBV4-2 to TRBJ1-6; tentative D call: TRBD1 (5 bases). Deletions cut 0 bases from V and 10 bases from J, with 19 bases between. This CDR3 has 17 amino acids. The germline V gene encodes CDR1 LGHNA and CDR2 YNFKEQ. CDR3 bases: TGTGCCAGCAGCCAAGATGGGAACATAAGGGGCAACTCACCCCTCCACTTT. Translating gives CASSQDGNIRGNSPLHF.

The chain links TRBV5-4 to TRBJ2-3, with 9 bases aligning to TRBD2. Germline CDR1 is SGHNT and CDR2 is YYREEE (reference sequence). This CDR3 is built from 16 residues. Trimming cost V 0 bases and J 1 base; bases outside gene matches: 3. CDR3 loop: CASSLGRLAGTDTQYF. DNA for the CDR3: TGTGCCAGCAGCTTGGGGAGACTAGCGGGCACAGATACGCAGTATTTT.

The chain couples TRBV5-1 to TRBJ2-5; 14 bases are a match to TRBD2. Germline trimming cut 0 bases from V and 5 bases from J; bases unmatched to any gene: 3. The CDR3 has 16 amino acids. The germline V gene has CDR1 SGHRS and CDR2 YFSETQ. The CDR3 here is CASSLGLAGGPETQYF. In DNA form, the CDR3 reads TGCGCCAGCAGCTTGGGACTAGCGGGAGGGCCGGAGACCCAGTACTTC.